This TCR beta chain was found in a study of tumor-infiltrating lymphocytes in oesophageal squamous cell carcinoma. The CDR3 loop spans 17 amino acids. Germline loops: CDR1 MNHNS, CDR2 SASEGT. MiXCR, run by TCRdb on the PCR reads, gives a single entry per CDR3 protein. The sample records almost 20,000 distinct CDR3 sequences, 35% to 45% being singletons. Input material: esophageal tumor tissue. The sequence was collected from a male donor with esophageal squamous cell carcinoma. This rearrangement joins TRBV6-1 to TRBJ2-7; 12 bases are shared with TRBD1. Matching the DNA end better, TRBJ1-2 makes the J call doubtful. The DNA for the CDR3 is TGTGCCAGCAGTTATGGGGGACAGGGGGCCTTTGTCTATGGCTACACCTTC. Translation: CASSYGGQGAFVYGYTF.